This is a list of T cell receptor beta chains from one sample in a study of blood T cells in healthy people across ages. From the 5' RACE reads, TCRdb called clonotypes with MiXCR, one entry per CDR3 protein. The sample yields about a million distinct CDR3 sequences, 45% to 60% seen once. The specimen sequenced was blood. The receptors stem from a woman aged 55-70 years in good health. Each CDR3 is given with its conserved first and last residue. The order of the fields is J gene, V gene, D gene, clone size, CDR3 protein, CDR3 DNA. A D gene is named only where the DNA matches it firmly. Rows may omit the clone size; those that give it use once, few, many or a size class.

TRBJ1-4,TRBV29-1,NA,NA,CSVGGGVNEKLFF,TGCAGCGTTGGGGGGGGTGTGAATGAAAAACTGTTTTTT
TRBJ2-7,TRBV29-1,NA,many,CSVEDTSYEQYF,TGCAGCGTTGAAGATACCAGCTACGAGCAGTACTTC
TRBJ2-7,TRBV5-1,NA,NA,CASNLAGPEQYF,TGCGCTAGCAACTTGGCAGGGCCCGAGCAGTACTTC
TRBJ2-7,TRBV12-3/TRBV12-4,NA,NA,CASSLWVAEQYF,TGTGCCAGCAGTTTATGGGTTGCCGAGCAGTACTTC
TRBJ2-7,TRBV18,TRBD1,few,CASSRTGTLLYEQYF,TGTGCCAGCTCAAGGACAGGGACCCTACTCTACGAGCAGTACTTC
TRBJ2-2,TRBV20-1,TRBD1,once,CSARDRGPLNTGELFF,TGCAGTGCACGGGACAGGGGGCCGCTGAACACCGGGGAGCTGTTTTTT
TRBJ1-6,TRBV28,NA,few,CASSLRRTLHF,TGTGCCAGCAGTTTACGCCGAACCCTCCACTTT
TRBJ2-1,TRBV4-1,NA,few,CASSQLGLLLYNEQFF,TGCGCCAGCAGCCAATTGGGACTCCTTCTCTACAATGAGCAGTTCTTC
TRBJ1-6,TRBV2,NA,NA,CASQRGENSPLHF,TGTGCCAGCCAGCGAGGGGAGAATTCACCCCTCCACTTT
TRBJ1-5,TRBV10-3,NA,NA,CAIREGFGQPQHF,TGTGCCATCAGGGAGGGATTCGGTCAGCCCCAGCATTTT
TRBJ2-7,TRBV4-2,TRBD2,NA,CASSPSVGRERSYEQYF,TGTGCCAGCAGCCCTTCTGTCGGGCGGGAGCGCTCCTACGAGCAGTACTTC
TRBJ2-7,TRBV20-1,NA,NA,CSARDQGGYEQYF,TGCAGTGCTAGAGATCAGGGTGGCTACGAGCAGTACTTC